The next 13 T cell receptor beta chains were all read from a single sample in a study of CD8 T cells in Susac syndrome. After extraction with the RNeasy kit, roughly 0.45 to 1 ug of the RNA was reverse transcribed using random hexamers. TCRdb recomputed calls from the immunoSEQ multiplex PCR reads with MiXCR, one row per CDR3 protein. Among over 150,000 distinct CDR3 sequences listed, about 95% were seen once. Sequencing was performed on CD4+ T cells from PBMCs. Receptors originate from a human donor with multiple sclerosis.

The CDR3, as DNA: TGTGCCAGCAGCCGGGGACAGGAAGGGAAGCCCCAGCATTTT. Protein: CASSRGQEGKPQHF. The gene calls are TRBV3-1 and TRBJ1-5; 8 nucleotides agree with TRBD1. The CDR3 covers 14 residues. J lost 8 bases, V lost 4 bases, and 7 bases had no gene match. CDR1 and CDR2 (germline): LGHDT, YNNKEL (reference sequence).

The table lists this clonotype with a count of one. As DNA, the CDR3 is TGTGCCAGCAGTGTCAGATCACTGCAGTATTTT. This sequence encodes CASSVRSLQYF. The V and J genes are TRBV2 and TRBJ2-3; D is unclear. Trimming stripped 4 bases from V and 11 bases from J, with 10 bases between. The CDR3 sequence is 11 residues long. CDR1 and CDR2 (germline): SNHLY, FYNNEI. The whole variable domain, remainder taken from reference TRBV2 and TRBJ2-3, is EPEVTQTPSHQVTQMGQEVILRCVPISNHLYFYWYRQILGQKVEFLVSFYNNEISEKSEIFDDQFSVERPDGSNFTLKIRSTKLEDSAMYFCASSVRSLQYFGPGTRLTVL.

The rearrangement uses TRBV5-4 and TRBJ2-3; D may be TRBD2 (6 bases). The V end lost 3 bases, the J end lost 0 bases, and 14 bases lay between the germline ends. Germline V CDR1 and CDR2: SGHNT, YYREEE (reference sequence). The CDR3 totals 16 residues. CDR3 DNA: TGTGCCAGCAGCTCCCACCTCGGGACTAGCACAGATACGCAGTATTTT. This codes for CASSSHLGTSTDTQYF.

The rearrangement uses TRBV12-3 or TRBV12-4 and TRBJ2-4, with 7 bases matching TRBD1. The trim removed 1 base at V and 0 bases at J, leaving 6 bases unmatched. The CDR3 contains 17 residues. The CDR3 bases are TGTGCCAGCAGTTTAGAGGGACAGCTTCTAGCCAAAAACATTCAGTACTTC. It codes for CASSLEGQLLAKNIQYF.

The genes are TRBV7-2 and TRBJ2-3, with TRBD2 matching 7 bases. The ends lost 10 bases at V and 2 bases at J; junction bases unmatched: 3. The V gene's germline CDR1 is SGHTA and CDR2 FQGNSA. This CDR3 comprises 12 residues. The CDR3 loop reads CANRDYTDTQYF. CDR3 DNA: TGTGCCAACCGGGACTACACAGATACGCAGTATTTT.

The V and J genes are TRBV5-1 and TRBJ2-5, with 7 nucleotides matching TRBD2. The CDR3 has 14 amino acids. J gave up 4 bases and V 5 bases, and 8 bases lay outside the gene matches. Germline assignment: CDR1 SGHRS and CDR2 YFSETQ. CDR3 sequence reads: CASRVAGVRETQYF. The CDR3 DNA follows: TGCGCCAGCAGGGTTGCGGGGGTTAGAGAGACCCAGTACTTC.

V is TRBV6-5 and J is TRBJ1-2; D uncertain. Trimming left V 4 bases short and J 5 bases short, with 17 bases between. Germline V gives CDR1 MNHEY, CDR2 SVGAGI. The CDR3 covers 15 residues. This CDR3 is CASSSDGGGQYGYTF. In DNA, the CDR3 is TGTGCCAGCAGTTCCGACGGCGGAGGCCAATATGGCTACACCTTC.

This chain joins TRBV3-1 and TRBJ2-3; D gene uncertain. CDR3 size: 12 residues. The germline V gene has CDR1 LGHDT and CDR2 YNNKEL (reference sequence). V shed 4 bases and J shed 2 bases, with 4 bases lying between them. The CDR3 nucleotides are TGTGCCAGCAGCCGCAACACAGATACGCAGTATTTT. It translates to CASSRNTDTQYF.

The chain has TRBV29-1 and TRBJ2-1; D uncertain. The germline gives CDR1 SQVTM, CDR2 ANQGSEA. V gave up 3 bases and J gave up 7 bases, with 13 bases separating them. The CDR3 has 13 residues. The CDR3 DNA sequence: TGCAGCGTTGAGGCTAACCTGGGTAATGAGCAGTTCTTC. It yields the protein CSVEANLGNEQFF.

This clonotype was observed a single time. V usage is TRBV6-5 and J usage is TRBJ2-7; TRBD1 matches at 9 bases. The CDR3 covers 14 residues. V was pared by 6 bases and J by 3 bases, with 6 bases of the junction left unmatched. Germline V CDR1 and CDR2: MNHEY, SVGAGI. CDR3 region: CASSKNRGRYEQYF. The DNA for the CDR3 is TGTGCCAGCAGCAAGAACAGGGGGCGCTACGAGCAGTACTTC.

This clonotype was detected once. The chain couples TRBV24-1 to TRBJ1-3, with 10 bases lining up with TRBD1. The CDR3 covers 15 residues. J lost 7 bases, V lost 2 bases, and 4 bases had no gene match. Per germline, CDR1 KGHDR and CDR2 SFDVKD. CDR3 loop: CATSDSGQGTNTIYF. The CDR3 DNA is TGTGCCACCAGTGATTCGGGACAGGGGACTAACACCATATATTTT.

V gene TRBV9 combines with J gene TRBJ2-3; 9 bases fit TRBD2. V dropped 0 bases and J dropped 1; count of bases not matched to a gene: 9. The CDR3 sequence is 18 residues long. From germline, CDR1 is SGDLS and CDR2 YYNGEE. Here the CDR3 reads CASSVDSGRPARTDTQYF. The CDR3 DNA reads as TGTGCCAGCAGCGTAGACAGCGGGAGGCCAGCCCGCACAGATACGCAGTATTTT.

V is TRBV5-7 and J is TRBJ1-2; a weak D match, TRBD1 (6 bases). TRBV5-7 is an ORF; its function is uncertain. This CDR3 has 14 amino acids. With 6 bases removed from V and 4 bases from J, the gap between germline ends came to 16 bases. The CDR3: CASTDITGPYGYTF. The CDR3 DNA sequence: TGTGCCAGCACCGACATAACAGGGCCCTATGGCTACACCTTC.